The 32 T cell receptor beta chains below all came from one sample that was sequenced in a study of neurological immune-mediated disorders. Each CDR3 protein gets one entry after TCRdb re-called the 5' RACE reads with MiXCR. The sample comprises 30,000 to 40,000 distinct CDR3 sequences, 3.5% to 4% of which are singletons, and roughly 2% rests with the top ten. The sample was PBMCs. Every receptor here comes from a man aged 25 to 40 with multiple sclerosis.

In its sample, this clonotype was seen many times. The chain carries TRBV5-1 and TRBJ1-1; TRBD1 is a possible D gene (5 bases). The length of the CDR3 is 14 residues. V shed 6 bases and J shed 0 bases, with 12 bases lying between them. The V gene's germline CDR1 is SGHRS and CDR2 YFSETQ. The CDR3 nucleotides read TGCGCCAGCAACTACAGGTCCATGAACACTGAAGCTTTCTTT. Translated, it gives CASNYRSMNTEAFF.

By share, this clonotype ranks as medium-sized. The chain carries TRBV5-1 and TRBJ2-7; D unclear. Per germline, CDR1 SGHRS and CDR2 YFSETQ. Trimming removed 1 base from V and 0 bases from J, with 8 bases in between. CDR3 length: 14 residues. The CDR3 protein is CASSLLSHSYEQYF. The CDR3 nucleotides read TGCGCCAGCAGCTTGCTGTCCCACTCCTACGAGCAGTACTTC.

The sample holds many counts of this clonotype. CDR3 nucleotide sequence: TGCGCCAGCAGCACGGGACCGACAGGGGATAATGAAAAACTGTTTTTT. Its protein product is CASSTGPTGDNEKLFF. This chain uses TRBV5-1 with TRBJ1-4; 8 bases align to TRBD1. J lost 4 bases, V lost 4 bases, and 9 bases had no gene match. The CDR3 consists of 16 residues. The V gene's germline CDR1 is SGHRS and CDR2 YFSETQ.

This clonotype was observed many times. The rearrangement uses TRBV12-3 or TRBV12-4 and TRBJ2-7, with D unclear. CDR3 length: 12 amino acids. Deletions cut 0 bases from V and 4 bases from J, with 4 bases between. Here the CDR3 reads CASSLAKYEQYF. CDR3 DNA sequence: TGTGCCAGCAGTTTAGCCAAATACGAGCAGTACTTC.

In the case of this clonotype: At one boundary the junction diverges from the germline segment, which might be a read error. The chain combines TRBV7-7 with TRBJ2-5; 8 bases align to TRBD2. The germline V gene has CDR1 SSHAT and CDR2 FNYEAQ (reference sequence). The CDR3 length is 16 residues. CDR3 amino acids: CASSLGVAGNGETQYF. The CDR3 coding sequence is TGTGCTAGCAGCTTAGGAGTAGCGGGGAATGGAGAGACCCAGTACTTC.

This clonotype appeared many times. The chain combines TRBV5-1 with TRBJ2-7; either TRBD1 or TRBD2 may fit D (5 bases each). There are 13 residues in the CDR3. The germline V gene encodes CDR1 SGHRS and CDR2 YFSETQ. V lost 3 bases, J lost 7 bases, and 14 bases lay in between. The DNA of the CDR3 is TGCGCCAGCAGCTCCGGGACGGAAAGTGAGCAGTACTTC. It is translated as CASSSGTESEQYF.

The table lists this clonotype with many counts. The V call is TRBV6-5, the J call TRBJ1-2; 7 bases are shared with TRBD1. Per germline, CDR1 MNHEY and CDR2 SVGAGI. The CDR3 consists of 13 residues. J gave up 5 bases and V 6 bases, and 6 bases lay outside the gene matches. This CDR3 reads CASRPGQRYGYTF. CDR3 DNA: TGTGCCAGCAGACCGGGACAGAGGTATGGCTACACCTTC.

This clonotype was seen at least ten times. The chain employs TRBV5-5 and TRBJ1-4; a possible D gene is TRBD1 (5 bases). Germline CDR1 SGHKS, CDR2 YYEKEE (reference sequence). V was trimmed by 4 bases and J by 3 bases, leaving 16 bases between them. The CDR3 runs 16 residues. The CDR3 DNA is TGTGCCAGCAGCCCCCATGGTGCGGGGCCTAATGAAAAACTGTTTTTT. Translation gives CASSPHGAGPNEKLFF. Full variable domain (rest looked up from reference TRBV5-5 and TRBJ1-4): DAGVTQSPTHLIKTRGQQVTLRCSPISGHKSVSWYQQVLGQGPQFIFQYYEKEERGRGNFPDRFSARQFPNYSSELNVNALLLGDSALYLCASSPHGAGPNEKLFFGSGTQLSVL.

This clonotype was recorded at least ten times. The chain joins TRBV7-8 to TRBJ2-7, with TRBD1 matching over 10 bases. The V gene end was trimmed by 5 bases and the J gene end by 5 bases; junction bases not matched to a gene: 6. CDR3 length: 14 residues. The germline gives CDR1 SGHVS, CDR2 FQNEAQ. CDR3 sequence: CASSAGTGAHEQYF. The DNA for the CDR3 is TGTGCCAGCAGCGCAGGGACAGGGGCTCACGAGCAGTACTTC.

In this sample, this clonotype turned up many times. This chain joins TRBV27 and TRBJ2-5; 8 bases align to TRBD2. CDR3 length: 16 amino acids. Germline loops: CDR1 MNHEY, CDR2 SMNVEV (reference sequence). J gave up 5 bases and V 8 bases, and 16 bases lay outside the gene matches. In nucleotides, the CDR3 is TGTGCCAGCGCCTTAGGGTTAGCGGGGCCCAGGGAGACCCAGTACTTC. As protein: CASALGLAGPRETQYF.

This clonotype was found many times. The rearrangement links TRBV5-1 to TRBJ2-1; D possibly uses TRBD1 or TRBD2 (5 bases each). V lost 0 bases and J lost 7, with 14 bases in between. Germline CDR1 and CDR2: SGHRS and YFSETQ. The CDR3 is 15 residues long. The CDR3 DNA reads as TGCGCCAGCAGCTTGGCTGGGACCGAGGAGAATGAGCAGTTCTTC. Residues: CASSLAGTEENEQFF.

This clonotype was seen ten or more times. CDR3 sequence (DNA): TGTGCCAGCAGCCCCCTGGCGGGGCCTAACCAAGAGACCCAGTACTTC. Its protein product is CASSPLAGPNQETQYF. The chain has TRBV3-1 and TRBJ2-5, with TRBD2 as a possible D gene (6 bases). Trimming left V 4 bases short and J 0 bases short, with 15 bases between. This CDR3 is 16 amino acids long. CDR1 and CDR2 from the germline V gene are LGHDT and YNNKEL (reference sequence).

This clonotype was seen repeatedly, ten times or more. This rearrangement joins TRBV9 to TRBJ1-1, with D perhaps matching TRBD1 (5 bases). This CDR3 has 14 amino acids. V was cut by 6 bases and J by 10 bases, with 22 bases left in between. From germline, CDR1 is SGDLS and CDR2 YYNGEE. The CDR3 DNA sequence: TGTGCCAGCAACAGCGTAAATCGGGACGGACGAGCTTTCTTT. Translating it yields CASNSVNRDGRAFF.

The V gene is TRBV5-1, the J gene TRBJ2-1, with D possibly TRBD1 on 5 matching bases. This CDR3 contains 14 residues. Germline loops: CDR1 SGHRS, CDR2 YFSETQ. V lost 0 bases, J lost 1 base, and 5 bases lay in between. The CDR3 DNA reads TGCGCCAGCAGCTTGGGACAGTCCTACAATGAGCAGTTCTTC. It specifies CASSLGQSYNEQFF.

This clonotype was seen at least ten times. The chain joins TRBV7-2 to TRBJ2-3, with a weak D call TRBD2 (6 bases). The germline V gene has CDR1 SGHTA and CDR2 FQGNSA. The CDR3 covers 15 residues. The germline V and J ends were trimmed by 2 bases and 2 bases, with 11 bases remaining between them. CDR3 in amino acids: CASSLWGDLTDTQYF. The CDR3, as DNA: TGTGCCAGCAGCTTATGGGGGGACCTCACAGATACGCAGTATTTT.

Many counts were recorded for this clonotype. J is TRBJ1-1 and V is TRBV7-9; tentatively, D is TRBD1 (5 bases). This CDR3 has 14 residues. Per the germline V gene, CDR1 is SEHNR and CDR2 is FQNEAQ (reference sequence). The V end lost 1 base, the J end lost 11 bases, and 17 bases lay between the germline ends. This CDR3 reads CASSLVGEGTRAFF. Here the CDR3 DNA reads TGTGCCAGCAGCTTAGTGGGAGAGGGGACGAGGGCTTTCTTT.

The CDR3 loop reads CASGLSGPQAFF. CDR3 coding DNA: TGTGCTAGTGGTCTCTCCGGCCCGCAAGCTTTCTTT. This chain connects TRBV12-5 to TRBJ1-1; D is ambiguous. Germline CDR1 is LGHNT and CDR2 is FRNRAP. Trimming took 5 bases from V and 9 from J, leaving 13 bases between them. The length of the CDR3 is 12 residues.

This clonotype was seen at least ten times. The chain has TRBV5-1 and TRBJ1-1, with D hard to call. Per the germline V gene, CDR1 is SGHRS and CDR2 is YFSETQ. The CDR3 has 14 residues. The germline V and J ends were trimmed by 5 bases and 5 bases, with 16 bases remaining between them. CDR3 bases: TGCGCCAGCAGACTATCGACGGGGAGTACTGAAGCTTTCTTT. Amino acids: CASRLSTGSTEAFF.

In its sample, this clonotype was seen many times. V is TRBV11-3 and J is TRBJ1-3; tentatively, D is TRBD1 (6 bases). This CDR3 contains 14 residues. Germline CDR1 SGHNT, CDR2 YENEEA. V was clipped by 4 bases and J by 7 bases, with 14 bases between them. CDR3 in amino acids: CASSSGQGRNTIYF. CDR3 DNA: TGTGCCAGCAGCTCAGGGCAGGGGCGGAACACCATATATTTT.

This clonotype was seen more than once but under ten times. This chain's CDR3 is CASSLQLRVGGSTEAFF. In nucleotides, the CDR3 is TGTGCCAGCAGTCTCCAACTAAGGGTGGGGGGGAGCACTGAAGCTTTCTTT. The chain has TRBV11-3 and TRBJ1-1, with D perhaps matching TRBD1 (5 bases). Deletions cut 6 bases from V and 4 bases from J, with 24 bases between. The CDR3 contains 17 residues. Germline V gene data show CDR1 as SGHNT and CDR2 as YENEEA.

This clonotype showed up many times. V gene TRBV5-6 combines with J gene TRBJ2-7, with 7 bases identical to TRBD1. CDR1 and CDR2 (germline): SGHDT, YYEEEE. The V and J ends lost 4 bases and 2 bases, in that order; junction bases with no gene match: 9. The CDR3 length is 15 residues. The CDR3 region is CASSRGQSSTYEQYF. The DNA of the CDR3 is TGTGCCAGCAGCCGGGGACAGTCCTCAACCTACGAGCAGTACTTC.

This clonotype has ten or more counts. This chain connects TRBV3-1 to TRBJ2-1, with no clear D. V dropped 0 bases and J dropped 13 bases, with 13 bases sitting between them. The CDR3 consists of 13 residues. The germline V gene has CDR1 LGHDT and CDR2 YNNKEL (reference sequence). The CDR3 bases are TGTGCCAGCAGCCAAGATTCCAGGCTCACCCAGTTCTTC. Protein sequence: CASSQDSRLTQFF.

This clonotype was seen repeatedly, ten times or more. The CDR3 sequence: CASSPRDRYRGQSEAFF. The CDR3 region has the DNA TGTGCCAGCAGCCCCCGGGACAGATACAGGGGGCAGAGTGAAGCTTTCTTT. J is TRBJ1-1 and V is TRBV3-1; 9 nucleotides align to TRBD1. This CDR3 spans 17 amino acids. Germline V lookup: CDR1 LGHDT, CDR2 YNNKEL (reference sequence). Unmatched junction bases numbered 16, after V lost 4 bases and J lost 7 bases.

The CDR3 sequence is CASSRRDGSYEQYF. The CDR3, as DNA: TGTGCCAGCAGCCGCCGGGACGGATCCTACGAGCAGTACTTC. The gene calls are TRBV6-6 and TRBJ2-7, with D possibly being TRBD1 or TRBD2 (5 bases each). The CDR3 sequence is 14 residues long. The V and J ends lost 6 bases and 1 base respectively, with 13 bases between them. The germline CDR1 and CDR2 sequences are MNHNY and SVGAGI (reference sequence).

A note on this clonotype: No conserved phenylalanine or tryptophan is present at the end of the CDR3, so a read error is the likely explanation. This chain links TRBV19 with TRBJ1-2; D remains unclear. CDR3 length equals 11 residues. Germline V CDR1 and CDR2: LNHDA, SQIVND (reference sequence). V dropped 7 bases and J dropped 3 bases, with 6 bases sitting between them. This chain's CDR3 is CASMGYYGYTV. In nucleotides, the CDR3 is TGTGCCAGTATGGGGTACTATGGCTACACCGTC.

This clonotype was counted ten times or more. This chain connects TRBV20-1 to TRBJ2-2; 12 bases are a match to TRBD2. V trimming: 5 bases; J trimming: 6 bases; junction bases outside the gene matches: 4. Germline assignment: CDR1 DFQATT and CDR2 SNEGSKA (reference sequence). This CDR3 is built from 14 residues. This chain's CDR3 is CSALRTSGAGELFF. CDR3 bases: TGCAGTGCTTTAAGGACTAGCGGGGCCGGGGAGCTGTTTTTT.

This clonotype was counted ten times or more. The chain recombines TRBV7-6 with TRBJ2-4; a weak D match, TRBD2 (7 bases). CDR3 size: 16 residues. With 4 bases removed from V and 0 bases from J, the gap between germline ends came to 13 bases. CDR1 is SGHVS, CDR2 FNYEAQ, per germline. The CDR3 spells CASSWGGSQAKNIQYF. The CDR3 DNA follows: TGTGCCAGCAGCTGGGGGGGCAGCCAAGCCAAAAACATTCAGTACTTC.

This chain links TRBV4-3 with TRBJ2-7; D perhaps matches TRBD2 (6 bases). CDR1 is LGHNA and CDR2 is YSLEER in the germline V gene. V shed 3 bases and J shed 3 bases, with 15 bases lying between them. The CDR3 contains 15 residues. CDR3 amino acids: CASSHRWGGSYEQYF. The CDR3 DNA is TGCGCCAGCAGCCATCGTTGGGGAGGAAGCTACGAGCAGTACTTC.

There are many counts of this clonotype. The CDR3 nucleotides read TGCGCCAGCAGCGCATCCCGGGACAGTGAAGCTTTCTTT. This translates into CASSASRDSEAFF. The rearrangement uses TRBV5-1 and TRBJ1-1; 7 nucleotides align to TRBD1. This CDR3 is 13 amino acids long. The ends lost 4 bases at V and 7 bases at J; junction bases unmatched: 7. The germline V gene encodes CDR1 SGHRS and CDR2 YFSETQ.

This clonotype was seen many times. CDR3 nucleotide sequence: TGCGCCAGCAGCTTGGCCGGTACATATTACACCGGGGAGCTGTTTTTT. It is translated as CASSLAGTYYTGELFF. The V call is TRBV5-1, the J call TRBJ2-2; D gene unclear. This CDR3 is 16 amino acids long. V was pared by 0 bases and J by 3 bases, with 12 bases between. CDR1 SGHRS and CDR2 YFSETQ come from the germline V gene.

In this sample, this clonotype turned up many times. The rearrangement joins TRBV20-1 to TRBJ2-2; 10 nucleotides line up with TRBD2. CDR1 and CDR2 (germline): DFQATT, SNEGSKA (reference sequence). This CDR3 region has 17 residues. The V gene end was trimmed by 0 bases and the J gene end by 2 bases; junction bases not matched to a gene: 6. The CDR3 loop reads CSARDLAGVSNTGELFF. CDR3 in DNA: TGCAGTGCTAGAGATCTAGCGGGGGTATCCAACACCGGGGAGCTGTTTTTT.

This clonotype occurred many times. The chain is built from TRBV6-8 and TRBJ1-2; 9 bases are shared with TRBD1. Losses at the gene ends were 4 bases for V and 2 bases for J; bases not matched to a gene: 11. Looked up from germline, CDR1 is MNHGY and CDR2 is SAAAGT. CDR3 size: 17 residues. The DNA of the CDR3 is TGTGCCAGCAGTTCCCGAAGGGACAGGGACTGGAACTATGGCTACACCTTC. Protein sequence: CASSSRRDRDWNYGYTF.